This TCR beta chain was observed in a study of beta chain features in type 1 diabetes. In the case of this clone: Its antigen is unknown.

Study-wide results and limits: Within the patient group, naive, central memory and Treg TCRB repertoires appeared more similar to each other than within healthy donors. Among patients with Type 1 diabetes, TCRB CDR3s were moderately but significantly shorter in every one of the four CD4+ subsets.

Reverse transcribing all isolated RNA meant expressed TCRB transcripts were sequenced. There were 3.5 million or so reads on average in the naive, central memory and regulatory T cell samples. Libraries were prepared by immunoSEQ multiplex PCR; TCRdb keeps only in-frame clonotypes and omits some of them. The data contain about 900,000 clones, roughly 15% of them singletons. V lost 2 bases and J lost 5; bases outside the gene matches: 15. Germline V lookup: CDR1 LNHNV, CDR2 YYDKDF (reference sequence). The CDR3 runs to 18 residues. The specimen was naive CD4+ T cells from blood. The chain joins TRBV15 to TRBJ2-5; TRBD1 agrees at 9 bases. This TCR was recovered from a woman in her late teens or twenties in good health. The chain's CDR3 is CATSRRASQGALGETQYF. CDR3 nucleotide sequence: TGTGCCACCAGCAGACGGGCGTCACAGGGGGCCTTGGGGGAGACCCAGTACTTC.